What follows are 28 T cell receptor beta chains derived from one specimen sequenced in a study of cytomegalovirus exposure and HLA in healthy donors. Here immunoSEQ multiplex PCR was the method, and the copy in TCRdb shows in-frame clones only, minus some. The sample contains about 170,000 clones, about nine tenths of which appear only once. Sequenced input: PBMCs. These TCRs come from a man aged 18 to 35 in good health and CMV-seropositive.

This clone is a singleton in its sample. V is TRBV6-5 and J is TRBJ2-1, with TRBD2 as a possible D gene (6 bases). V lost 4 bases and J lost 4, with 14 bases in between. Germline CDR1 reads MNHEY; CDR2 reads SVGAGI. This CDR3 is 15 amino acids long. CDR3 loop: CASSSRDSGYNEQFF. CDR3 nucleotide sequence: TGTGCCAGCAGTTCCCGGGACTCGGGGTACAATGAGCAGTTCTTC.

The chain couples TRBV4-1 to TRBJ2-1; 9 nucleotides align to TRBD2. This CDR3 is 17 amino acids long. The junction had 17 bases not matched to a gene; V was cut back by 5 bases and J by 9 bases. Germline V gene sequence: CDR1 MGHRA, CDR2 YSYEKL. The DNA of the CDR3 is TGCGCCAGCAGCGGAGAGGAGCCGGGACTAGCTCGGGCTGAGCAGTTCTTC. Translation: CASSGEEPGLARAEQFF.

V usage is TRBV19 and J usage is TRBJ2-6; TRBD2 might be the D (6 bases). The CDR3 contains 15 residues. V was pared by 7 bases and J by 0 bases, with 10 bases between. The germline CDR1 and CDR2 sequences are LNHDA and SQIVND (reference sequence). CDR3 region: CASKSGSSGANVLTF. The CDR3 DNA follows: TGTGCCAGTAAGTCCGGGAGCTCTGGGGCCAACGTCCTGACTTTC.

This chain connects TRBV10-3 to TRBJ2-3; maybe TRBD1 (6 bases). The length of the CDR3 is 12 residues. Per germline, CDR1 ENHRY and CDR2 SYGVKD. V dropped 4 bases and J dropped 6 bases, with 8 bases sitting between them. CDR3 loop: CAISGDIDTQYF. For the CDR3, the DNA is TGTGCCATCAGTGGGGACATCGATACGCAGTATTTT.

This chain links TRBV4-1 with TRBJ1-4; 7 nucleotides agree with TRBD1. The CDR3 is 15 residues long. The germline gives CDR1 MGHRA, CDR2 YSYEKL. Losses at the gene ends were 0 bases for V and 8 bases for J; bases not matched to a gene: 6. The CDR3: CASSQDEGANEKLFF. For the CDR3, the DNA is TGCGCCAGCAGCCAAGACGAGGGGGCCAACGAAAAACTGTTTTTT.

This chain links TRBV13 with TRBJ2-1, with D unresolved. Germline loops: CDR1 PRHDT, CDR2 FYEKMQ (reference sequence). The V and J ends lost 0 bases and 3 bases respectively, with 6 bases between them. The CDR3 spans 14 residues. CDR3 region: CASSLGSYYNEQFF. CDR3 DNA: TGTGCCAGCAGCTTAGGCTCCTACTACAATGAGCAGTTCTTC.

The chain uses TRBV6-5 and TRBJ2-7, with 11 bases matching TRBD1. Trimming at V came to 6 bases and at J to 4 bases, leaving 8 bases not matched to a gene. CDR3 length equals 15 residues. Germline loops: CDR1 MNHEY, CDR2 SVGAGI. The CDR3 DNA sequence: TGTGCCAGCAGCTATTCCGGGACAGGGGGTTACGAGCAGTACTTC. Its translation: CASSYSGTGGYEQYF.

The chain has TRBV11-2 and TRBJ2-1; 10 bases match TRBD2. The CDR3 has 15 residues. Germline CDR1 and CDR2: SGHAT and FQNNGV. Trimming at V came to 5 bases and at J to 9 bases, leaving 10 bases not matched to a gene. CDR3 DNA: TGTGCCAGCAGCGGTCTAGCGGGAGAGCGCGGTGAGCAGTTCTTC. As protein: CASSGLAGERGEQFF.

J is TRBJ1-2 and V is TRBV28; TRBD1 agrees at 9 bases. This CDR3 has 16 amino acids. With 6 bases clipped from V and 3 bases from J, the junction kept 11 bases outside the gene matches. The V gene's germline CDR1 is MDHEN and CDR2 SYDVKM. The CDR3 reads CASRGMGQGSDYGYTF. The CDR3 region has the DNA TGTGCCAGCAGGGGAATGGGACAGGGAAGCGACTATGGCTACACCTTC.

This chain joins TRBV27 and TRBJ1-1; no clear D. The CDR3 extends over 14 amino acids. Between the trimmed V and J ends, which lost 1 base and 4 bases, there was a span of 10 bases. CDR1 and CDR2 from the germline V gene are MNHEY and SMNVEV (reference sequence). As DNA, the CDR3 is TGTGCCAGCAGTTTATGGGGTAGCGGCACTGAAGCTTTCTTT. Translated, it gives CASSLWGSGTEAFF.

The genes are TRBV5-4 and TRBJ2-7, with 11 bases lining up with TRBD2. Germline V CDR1 and CDR2: SGHNT, YYREEE (reference sequence). This CDR3 has 15 amino acids. The junction had 5 bases not matched to a gene; V was cut back by 4 bases and J by 2 bases. The CDR3 sequence: CASSRGTSGTYEQYF. CDR3 coding DNA: TGTGCCAGCAGCAGGGGGACTAGCGGTACCTACGAGCAGTACTTC.

The rearrangement uses TRBV5-4 and TRBJ2-1, with TRBD2 identical over 7 bases. The junction had 9 bases not matched to a gene; V was cut back by 4 bases and J by 8 bases. Germline V CDR1 and CDR2: SGHNT, YYREEE (reference sequence). CDR3 length equals 14 residues. The CDR3 region has the DNA TGTGCCAGCAGCCCCGATACTAGCGCTCATGAGCAGTTCTTC. Its protein is CASSPDTSAHEQFF.

CDR3: CASSFQGRANYGYTF. In DNA form, the CDR3 reads TGTGCCAGCAGCTTTCAGGGGCGGGCGAACTATGGCTACACCTTC. The chain has TRBV5-4 and TRBJ1-2; D possibly corresponds to TRBD1 (6 bases). The germline V gene has CDR1 SGHNT and CDR2 YYREEE (reference sequence). The CDR3 spans 15 residues. Trimming stripped 2 bases from V and 2 bases from J, with 13 bases between. The full variable domain, completed using reference TRBV5-4 and TRBJ1-2, is ETGVTQSPTHLIKTRGQQVTLRCSSQSGHNTVSWYQQALGQGPQFIFQYYREEENGRGNFPPRFSGLQFPNYSSELNVNALELDDSALYLCASSFQGRANYGYTFGSGTRLTVV.

The rearrangement joins TRBV18 to TRBJ2-7; 11 bases are shared with TRBD1. In germline, CDR1 is KGHSH, CDR2 LQKENI. CDR3 length: 15 amino acids. With V trimmed by 1 base and J by 5 bases, 4 bases remained unmatched. The CDR3 nucleotides are TGTGCCAGCTCACCACGGGACAGGGGGGCCCACGAGCAGTACTTC. Translated, it gives CASSPRDRGAHEQYF.

CDR3 DNA: TGTGCCAGCAGTTACTCTGGGGACAGGGGAAAGACCCAGTACTTC. Translated: CASSYSGDRGKTQYF. J is TRBJ2-5 and V is TRBV6-5, with TRBD1 matching over 10 bases. The ends lost 0 bases at V and 6 bases at J; junction bases unmatched: 4. This CDR3 region has 15 residues. CDR1 is MNHEY and CDR2 is SVGAGI in the germline V gene.

The chain combines TRBV28 with TRBJ1-1; D possibly corresponds to TRBD1 (6 bases). CDR1 is MDHEN, CDR2 SYDVKM, per germline. The V end lost 11 bases, the J end lost 2 bases, and 21 bases lay between the germline ends. This CDR3 contains 15 residues. In DNA, the CDR3 is TGTGCCGGGCAGAGGGGGAGCGAAGGTAACACTGAAGCTTTCTTT. Amino acid sequence: CAGQRGSEGNTEAFF.

The table lists this clone with a count of one. This sequence joins TRBV6-1 and TRBJ2-7; D unresolved. V lost 9 bases, J lost 7 bases, and 10 bases lay in between. This CDR3 spans 10 amino acids. Germline V gene data show CDR1 as MNHNS and CDR2 as SASEGT. CDR3 DNA: TGTGCCAGTGCCTTCGGGGAGCAGTACTTC. It is translated as CASAFGEQYF.

CDR3: CASSRASGLEQPQHF. CDR3 in DNA: TGTGCCAGCAGCCGCGCCTCAGGGTTAGAACAGCCCCAGCATTTT. The chain joins TRBV28 to TRBJ1-5, with D possibly TRBD1 on 5 matching bases. Looked up from germline, CDR1 is MDHEN and CDR2 is SYDVKM. This CDR3 has 15 residues. V gave up 6 bases and J gave up 7 bases, with 19 bases separating them.

V is TRBV28 and J is TRBJ1-2; no clear D. Trimming pared 6 bases from V and 8 bases from J, leaving 16 bases between. CDR3 length: 13 amino acids. Germline V gene data show CDR1 as MDHEN and CDR2 as SYDVKM. In DNA form, the CDR3 reads TGTGCCAGCAGGCCGATGGGAGGTCAGGGCTACACCTTC. Encoded protein: CASRPMGGQGYTF.

The genes are TRBV6-1 and TRBJ2-7; D perhaps matches TRBD2 (6 bases). V shed 4 bases and J shed 5 bases, with 15 bases lying between them. This CDR3 has 14 residues. Germline-derived CDR1 and CDR2 are MNHNS and SASEGT. The CDR3 bases are TGTGCCAGCAGTGGGGGGGTAGTACCTGACGAGCAGTACTTC. Translated, it gives CASSGGVVPDEQYF.

Of note for this clone: The junction differs from germline at one of its ends, possibly a read error. This rearrangement joins TRBV2 to TRBJ1-5; TRBD1 is a possible D gene (5 bases). Germline CDR1 SNHLY, CDR2 FYNNEI. The CDR3 is made up of 14 amino acids. The CDR3, as DNA: TGTGCCAGCAATCGAGATAGGGGCAATCGGCCCCAGCATTTT. Translated: CASNRDRGNRPQHF.

V and J are TRBV29-1 and TRBJ2-7; no reliable D call. Per germline, CDR1 SQVTM and CDR2 ANQGSEA. V shed 2 bases and J shed 2 bases, with 7 bases lying between them. The CDR3 consists of 12 residues. CDR3 DNA: TGCAGCGTTGAACGGGTGCCCTACGAGCAGTACTTC. This translates into CSVERVPYEQYF.

The chain combines TRBV4-2 with TRBJ2-6; no reliable D call. The V gene's germline CDR1 is LGHNA and CDR2 YNFKEQ. The length of the CDR3 is 15 residues. Trimming pared 4 bases from V and 0 bases from J, leaving 7 bases between. CDR3 amino acids: CASSPEASGANVLTF. CDR3 bases: TGTGCCAGCAGCCCAGAGGCCTCTGGGGCCAACGTCCTGACTTTC.

V and J are TRBV11-2 and TRBJ2-7; D perhaps matches TRBD1 (5 bases). CDR1 and CDR2 (germline): SGHAT, FQNNGV. This CDR3 region has 13 residues. Trimming pared 5 bases from V and 3 bases from J, leaving 11 bases between. CDR3 DNA: TGTGCCAGCAGCCGACACCAGGGCTACGAGCAGTACTTC. This encodes CASSRHQGYEQYF.

The chain combines TRBV27 with TRBJ2-5, with D possibly TRBD2 on 5 matching bases. In germline, CDR1 is MNHEY, CDR2 SMNVEV (reference sequence). V dropped 5 bases and J dropped 5 bases, with 12 bases sitting between them. This CDR3 is 13 amino acids long. CDR3 sequence (DNA): TGTGCCAGCAGTCCTCGTTCGGGGGAGACCCAGTACTTC. Translated, it gives CASSPRSGETQYF.

V and J are TRBV6-1 and TRBJ2-7; the D gene is possibly TRBD2 (6 bases). V was pared by 4 bases and J by 2 bases, with 21 bases between. The CDR3 extends over 17 amino acids. The V gene's germline CDR1 is MNHNS and CDR2 SASEGT. The CDR3 region has the DNA TGTGCCAGCAGTGCTGAATATCCCGGGACTCCGACCTACGAGCAGTACTTC. Encoded protein: CASSAEYPGTPTYEQYF.

The rearrangement links TRBV28 to TRBJ2-5, with a possible D match to TRBD1 (6 bases). The germline V gene encodes CDR1 MDHEN and CDR2 SYDVKM. The length of the CDR3 is 13 residues. Trimming took 3 bases from V and 1 from J, leaving 6 bases between them. The CDR3 DNA reads as TGTGCCAGCAGTTTGGACAGCCAAGAGACCCAGTACTTC. This encodes CASSLDSQETQYF.

The chain links TRBV18 to TRBJ1-1, with a possible D match to TRBD1 (6 bases). The CDR3 spans 13 residues. The germline V and J ends were trimmed by 8 bases and 1 base, with 11 bases remaining between them. CDR1 and CDR2 from the germline V gene are KGHSH and LQKENI. For the CDR3, the DNA is TGTGCCAGCCTCTGGACAGAGAACACTGAAGCTTTCTTT. As protein: CASLWTENTEAFF.